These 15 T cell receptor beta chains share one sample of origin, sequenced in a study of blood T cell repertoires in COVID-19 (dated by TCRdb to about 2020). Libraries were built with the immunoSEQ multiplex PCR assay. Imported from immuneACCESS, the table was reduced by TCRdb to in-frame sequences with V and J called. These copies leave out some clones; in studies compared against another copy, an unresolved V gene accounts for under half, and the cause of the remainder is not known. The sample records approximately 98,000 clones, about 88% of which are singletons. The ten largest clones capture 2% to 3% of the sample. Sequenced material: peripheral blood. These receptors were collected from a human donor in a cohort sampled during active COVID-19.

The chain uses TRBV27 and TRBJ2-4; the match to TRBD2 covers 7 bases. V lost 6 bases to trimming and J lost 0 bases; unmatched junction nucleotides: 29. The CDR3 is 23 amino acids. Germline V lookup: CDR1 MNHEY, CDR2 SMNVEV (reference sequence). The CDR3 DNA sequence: TGTGCCAGCAGGGAGACGGCCCCCTTAGAGGCGGGGGAGGCCACTCTAGCCAAAAACATTCAGTACTTC. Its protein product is CASRETAPLEAGEATLAKNIQYF.

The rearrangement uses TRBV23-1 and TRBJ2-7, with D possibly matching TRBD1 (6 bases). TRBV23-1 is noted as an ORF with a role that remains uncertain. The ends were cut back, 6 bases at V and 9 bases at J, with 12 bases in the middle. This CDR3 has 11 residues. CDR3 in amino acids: CASSQGFWQYF. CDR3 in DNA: TGCGCCAGCAGCCAGGGGTTCTGGCAGTACTTC.

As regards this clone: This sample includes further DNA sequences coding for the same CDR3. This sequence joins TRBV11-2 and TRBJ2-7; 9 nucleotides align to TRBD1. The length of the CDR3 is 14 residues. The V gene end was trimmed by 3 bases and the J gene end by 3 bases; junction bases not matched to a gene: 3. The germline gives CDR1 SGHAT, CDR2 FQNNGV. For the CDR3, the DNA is TGTGCCAGCAGCTTGGGGACAGGGAGCTACGAGCAGTACTTC. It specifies CASSLGTGSYEQYF.

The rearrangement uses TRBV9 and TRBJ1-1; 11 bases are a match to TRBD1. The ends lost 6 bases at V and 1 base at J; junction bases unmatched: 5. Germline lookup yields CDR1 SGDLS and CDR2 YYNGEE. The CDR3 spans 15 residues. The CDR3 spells CASTRTGGWNTEAFF. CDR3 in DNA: TGTGCCAGCACCAGGACAGGGGGCTGGAACACTGAAGCTTTCTTT. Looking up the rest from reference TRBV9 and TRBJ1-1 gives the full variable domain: DSGVTQTPKHLITATGQRVTLRCSPRSGDLSVYWYQQSLDQGLQFLIQYYNGEERAKGNILERFSAQQFPDLHSELNLSSLELGDSALYFCASTRTGGWNTEAFFGQGTRLTVV.

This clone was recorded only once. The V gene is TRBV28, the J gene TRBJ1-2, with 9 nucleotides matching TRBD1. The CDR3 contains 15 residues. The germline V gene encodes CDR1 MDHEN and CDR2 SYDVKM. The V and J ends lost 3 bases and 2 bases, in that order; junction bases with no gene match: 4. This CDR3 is CASSLPGQGNYGYTF. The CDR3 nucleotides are TGTGCCAGCAGTTTGCCGGGACAGGGAAACTATGGCTACACCTTC.

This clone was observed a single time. The DNA for the CDR3 is TGCGCCAGCAGCCAAGATATAGGCGGGGGCACAGATACGCAGTATTTT. It yields the protein CASSQDIGGGTDTQYF. This chain uses TRBV4-1 with TRBJ2-3, with D perhaps TRBD2 (6 bases). From germline, CDR1 is MGHRA and CDR2 YSYEKL. The CDR3 is 16 amino acids. Trimming took 0 bases from V and 1 from J, leaving 11 bases between them.

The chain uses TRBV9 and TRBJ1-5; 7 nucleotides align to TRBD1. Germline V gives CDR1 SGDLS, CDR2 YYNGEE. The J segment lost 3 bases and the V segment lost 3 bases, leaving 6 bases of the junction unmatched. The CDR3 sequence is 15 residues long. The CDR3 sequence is CASSDTGDPNQPQHF. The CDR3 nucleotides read TGTGCCAGCAGCGACACAGGGGACCCCAATCAGCCCCAGCATTTT.

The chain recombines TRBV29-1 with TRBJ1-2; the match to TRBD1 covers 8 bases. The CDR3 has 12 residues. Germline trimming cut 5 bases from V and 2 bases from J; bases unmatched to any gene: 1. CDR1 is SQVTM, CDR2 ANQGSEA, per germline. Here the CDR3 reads CSVRQGNYGYTF. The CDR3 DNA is TGCAGCGTTAGACAGGGGAACTATGGCTACACCTTC.

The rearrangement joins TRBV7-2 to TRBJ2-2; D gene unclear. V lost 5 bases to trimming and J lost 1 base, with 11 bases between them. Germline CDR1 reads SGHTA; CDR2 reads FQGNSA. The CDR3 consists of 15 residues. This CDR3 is CASSPRTGNTGELFF. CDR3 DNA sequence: TGTGCCAGCAGCCCTAGAACGGGGAACACCGGGGAGCTGTTTTTT.

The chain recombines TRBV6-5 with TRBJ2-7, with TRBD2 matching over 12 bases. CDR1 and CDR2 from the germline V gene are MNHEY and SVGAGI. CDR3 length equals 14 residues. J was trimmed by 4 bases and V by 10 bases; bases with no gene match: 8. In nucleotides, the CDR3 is TGTGCCACGCGGACTAGCGGGACTAGATACGAGCAGTACTTC. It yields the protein CATRTSGTRYEQYF.

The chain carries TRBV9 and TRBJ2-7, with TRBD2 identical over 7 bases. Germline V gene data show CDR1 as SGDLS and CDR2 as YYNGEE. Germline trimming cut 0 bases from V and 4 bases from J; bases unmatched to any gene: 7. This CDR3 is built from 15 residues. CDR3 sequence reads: CASSVAAGVGYEQYF. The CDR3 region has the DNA TGTGCCAGCAGCGTAGCTGCGGGGGTGGGTTACGAGCAGTACTTC.

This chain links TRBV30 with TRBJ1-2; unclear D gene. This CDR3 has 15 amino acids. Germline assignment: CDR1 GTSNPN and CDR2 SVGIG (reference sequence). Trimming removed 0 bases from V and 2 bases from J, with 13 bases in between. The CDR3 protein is CAWSVNLGRNYGYTF. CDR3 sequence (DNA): TGTGCCTGGAGTGTAAACTTAGGGAGAAACTATGGCTACACCTTC.

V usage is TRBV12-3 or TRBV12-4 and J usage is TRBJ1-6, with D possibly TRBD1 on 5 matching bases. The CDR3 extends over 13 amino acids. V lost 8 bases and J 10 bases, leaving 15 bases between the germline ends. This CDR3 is CASSGGGWSPLHF. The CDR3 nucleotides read TGTGCCAGCTCGGGCGGGGGATGGTCACCCCTCCACTTT.

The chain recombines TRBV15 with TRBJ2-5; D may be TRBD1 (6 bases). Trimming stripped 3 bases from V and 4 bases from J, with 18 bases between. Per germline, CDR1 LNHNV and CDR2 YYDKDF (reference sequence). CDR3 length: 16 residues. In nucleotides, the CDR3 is TGTGCCACCAGCAGGAGTCAGGGGACGGGTCGAGAGACCCAGTACTTC. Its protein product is CATSRSQGTGRETQYF.

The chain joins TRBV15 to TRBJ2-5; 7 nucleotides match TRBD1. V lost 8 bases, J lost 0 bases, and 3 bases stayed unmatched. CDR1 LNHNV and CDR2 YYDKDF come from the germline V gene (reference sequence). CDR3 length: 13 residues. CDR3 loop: CATQDRDQETQYF. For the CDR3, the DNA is TGTGCCACCCAAGACAGGGACCAAGAGACCCAGTACTTC.